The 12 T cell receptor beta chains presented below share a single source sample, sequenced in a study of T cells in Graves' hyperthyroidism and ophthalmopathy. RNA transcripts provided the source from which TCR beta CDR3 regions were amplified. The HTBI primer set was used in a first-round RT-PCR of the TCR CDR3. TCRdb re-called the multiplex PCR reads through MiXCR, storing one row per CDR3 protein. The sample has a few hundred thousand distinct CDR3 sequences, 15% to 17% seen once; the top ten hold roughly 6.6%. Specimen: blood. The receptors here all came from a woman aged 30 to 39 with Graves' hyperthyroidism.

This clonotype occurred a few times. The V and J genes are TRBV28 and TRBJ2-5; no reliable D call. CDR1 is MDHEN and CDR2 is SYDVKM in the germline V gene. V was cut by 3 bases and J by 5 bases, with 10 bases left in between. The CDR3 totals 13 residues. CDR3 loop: CASSLPNTETQYF. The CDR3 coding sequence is TGTGCCAGCAGTTTGCCAAACACCGAGACCCAGTACTTC.

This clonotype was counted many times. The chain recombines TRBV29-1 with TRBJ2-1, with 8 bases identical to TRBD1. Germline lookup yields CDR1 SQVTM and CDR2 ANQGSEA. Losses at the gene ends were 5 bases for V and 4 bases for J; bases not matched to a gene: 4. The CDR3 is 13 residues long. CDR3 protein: CSVLGQVYNEQFF. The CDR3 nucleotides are TGCAGCGTTCTGGGACAGGTGTACAATGAGCAGTTCTTC.

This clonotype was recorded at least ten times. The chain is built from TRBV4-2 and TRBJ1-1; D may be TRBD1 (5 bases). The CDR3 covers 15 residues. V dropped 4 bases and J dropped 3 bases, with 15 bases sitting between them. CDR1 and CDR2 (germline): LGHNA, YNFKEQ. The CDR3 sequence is CASSPNGGVDTEAFF. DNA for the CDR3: TGTGCCAGCAGCCCAAACGGGGGGGTCGACACTGAAGCTTTCTTT.

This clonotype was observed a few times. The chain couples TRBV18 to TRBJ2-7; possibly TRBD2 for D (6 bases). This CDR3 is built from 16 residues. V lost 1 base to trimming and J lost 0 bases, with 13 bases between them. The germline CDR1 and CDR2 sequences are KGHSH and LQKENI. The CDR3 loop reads CASSPLSAGNSYEQYF. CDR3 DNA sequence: TGTGCCAGCTCACCACTGTCAGCGGGCAACTCCTACGAGCAGTACTTC.

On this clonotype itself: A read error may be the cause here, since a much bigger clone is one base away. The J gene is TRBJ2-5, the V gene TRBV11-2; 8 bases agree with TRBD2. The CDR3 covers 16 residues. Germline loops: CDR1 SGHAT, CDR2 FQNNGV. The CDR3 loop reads CASSSSSGPDQVTQYF. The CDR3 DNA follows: TGTGCCAGCAGCTCGTCTAGCGGGCCCGACCAAGTGACCCAGTACTTC.

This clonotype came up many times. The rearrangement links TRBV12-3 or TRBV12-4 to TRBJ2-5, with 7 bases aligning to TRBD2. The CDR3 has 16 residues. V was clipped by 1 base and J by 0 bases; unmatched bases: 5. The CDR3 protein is CASSLGLADYQETQYF. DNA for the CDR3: TGTGCCAGCAGTTTAGGTCTAGCGGACTACCAAGAGACCCAGTACTTC.

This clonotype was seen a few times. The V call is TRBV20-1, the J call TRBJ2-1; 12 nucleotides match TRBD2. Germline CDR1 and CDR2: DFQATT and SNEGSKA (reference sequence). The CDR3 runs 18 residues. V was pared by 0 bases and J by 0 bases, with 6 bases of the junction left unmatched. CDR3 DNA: TGCAGTGCTAGAGATCCGACTAGCGGGGGCAGCTCCTACAATGAGCAGTTCTTC. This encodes CSARDPTSGGSSYNEQFF.

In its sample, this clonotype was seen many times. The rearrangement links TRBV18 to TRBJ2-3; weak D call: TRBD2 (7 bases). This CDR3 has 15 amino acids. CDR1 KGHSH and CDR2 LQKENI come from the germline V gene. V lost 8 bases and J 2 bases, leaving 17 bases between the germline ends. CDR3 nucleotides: TGTGCCAGCCAGGCTGGGCGGGGGCCCACAGATACGCAGTATTTT. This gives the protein CASQAGRGPTDTQYF.

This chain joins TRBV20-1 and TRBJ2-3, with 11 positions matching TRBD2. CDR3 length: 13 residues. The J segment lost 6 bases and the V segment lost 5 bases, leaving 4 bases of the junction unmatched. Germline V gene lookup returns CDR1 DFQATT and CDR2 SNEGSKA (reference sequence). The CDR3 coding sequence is TGCAGTGCTTATAGGACTAGCGGGGATACGCAGTATTTT. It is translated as CSAYRTSGDTQYF.

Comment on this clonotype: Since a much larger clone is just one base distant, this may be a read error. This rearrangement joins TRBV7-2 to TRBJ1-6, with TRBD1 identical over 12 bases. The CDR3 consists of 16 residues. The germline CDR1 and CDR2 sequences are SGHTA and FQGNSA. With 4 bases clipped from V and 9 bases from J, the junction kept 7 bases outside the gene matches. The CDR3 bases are TGTGCCAGCAGCTCGGCGGGACAGGGGGCTAGTTCACCCCTCCACTTT. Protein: CASSSAGQGASSPLHF.

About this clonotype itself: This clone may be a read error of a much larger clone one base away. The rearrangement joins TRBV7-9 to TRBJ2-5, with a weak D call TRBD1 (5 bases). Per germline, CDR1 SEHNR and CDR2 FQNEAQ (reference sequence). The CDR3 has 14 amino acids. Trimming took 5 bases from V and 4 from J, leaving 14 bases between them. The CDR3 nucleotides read TGTGCCAGCAGCACCCCGGACACCGGAGAGACCCAGTACTTC. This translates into CASSTPDTGETQYF.

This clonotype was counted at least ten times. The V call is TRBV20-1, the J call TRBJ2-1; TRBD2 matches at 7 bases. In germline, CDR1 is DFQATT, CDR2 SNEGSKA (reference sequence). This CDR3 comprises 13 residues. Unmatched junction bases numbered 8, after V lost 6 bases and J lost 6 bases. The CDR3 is CSAGPRTSNEQFF. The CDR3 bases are TGCAGTGCGGGTCCCAGGACTAGCAATGAGCAGTTCTTC.